Following are 22 T cell receptor beta chains from one sample sequenced in a study of blood T cell repertoires in COVID-19. Data came from immunoSEQ multiplex PCR; TCRdb stores just in-frame clones and leaves some out. The sample includes roughly 300,000 clones, more than 85% of them seen just once. Sequenced material: PBMCs or T cells enriched from blood (not recorded which). The receptors shown here come from a woman between 25 and 40 years old who had recovered from COVID-19.

The rearrangement links TRBV10-3 to TRBJ2-1; 8 nucleotides line up with TRBD2. Trimming took 4 bases from V and 3 from J; bases not matched to a gene: 5. CDR1 ENHRY and CDR2 SYGVKD come from the germline V gene. This CDR3 spans 15 amino acids. CDR3 loop: CAISGTGTSYNEQFF. CDR3 nucleotide sequence: TGTGCCATCAGTGGGACCGGGACTAGCTACAATGAGCAGTTCTTC.

The chain couples TRBV2 to TRBJ1-2; D not certain. CDR3 length: 13 amino acids. Trimming stripped 7 bases from V and 4 bases from J, with 13 bases between. Germline V lookup: CDR1 SNHLY, CDR2 FYNNEI. In DNA, the CDR3 is TGTGCCAGCATAAGGGAGACCTTCTATGGCTACACCTTC. Its translation: CASIRETFYGYTF.

J is TRBJ1-3 and V is TRBV30, with D uncertain. With 2 bases removed from V and 0 bases from J, the gap between germline ends came to 14 bases. Germline V gene lookup returns CDR1 GTSNPN and CDR2 SVGIG (reference sequence). The CDR3 extends over 16 amino acids. The CDR3, as DNA: TGTGCCTGGAGTCCACCGGGAACACTCTCTGGAAACACCATATATTTT. Its translation is CAWSPPGTLSGNTIYF. The full variable domain, with the rest looked up from reference TRBV30 and TRBJ1-3, is SQTIHQWPATLVQPVGSPLSLECTVEGTSNPNLYWYRQAAGRGLQLLFYSVGIGQISSEVPQNLSASRPQDRQFILSSKKLLLSDSGFYLCAWSPPGTLSGNTIYFGEGSWLTVV.

The genes are TRBV3-1 (or the pseudogene TRBV3-2) and TRBJ2-1; TRBD2 matches 11 bases. Germline V gene lookup returns CDR1 LGHDT and CDR2 YNNKEL (reference sequence). V dropped 3 bases and J dropped 6; count of bases not matched to a gene: 16. The CDR3 extends over 19 amino acids. The CDR3 nucleotides read TGTGCCAGCAGCCACAAAAGACTAGCGGGGTCCTTTAAGTGCAATGAGCAGTTCTTC. As protein: CASSHKRLAGSFKCNEQFF.

The chain recombines TRBV2 with TRBJ1-1, with a tentative D call TRBD1 (5 bases). The CDR3 is 14 residues long. Germline CDR1 reads SNHLY; CDR2 reads FYNNEI. V shed 10 bases and J shed 1 base, with 16 bases lying between them. CDR3 sequence (DNA): TGTGCCACCGCCTCGACAGCGTCGAACACTGAAGCTTTCTTT. This translates into CATASTASNTEAFF.

The chain uses TRBV5-8 and TRBJ1-5; D might be TRBD1 (5 bases). CDR3 length: 14 amino acids. The germline V and J ends were trimmed by 0 bases and 7 bases, with 11 bases remaining between them. CDR1 and CDR2 from the germline V gene are SGHTS and YDEGEE. CDR3 amino acids: CASSLVGGKQPQHF. CDR3 DNA sequence: TGTGCCAGCAGCTTGGTCGGGGGAAAGCAGCCCCAGCATTTT.

There are a few counts of this clone. This chain connects TRBV28 to TRBJ1-2; perhaps TRBD1 as D (6 bases). Germline CDR1 reads MDHEN; CDR2 reads SYDVKM. The CDR3 runs 13 residues. Trimming shortened V by 6 bases and J by 5 bases, and 13 bases separated the two germline ends. CDR3 sequence reads: CASRAGQSYGYTF. The DNA of the CDR3 is TGTGCCAGCAGAGCGGGACAATCGTATGGCTACACCTTC.

J is TRBJ2-7 and V is TRBV6-5; tentatively, D is TRBD2 (5 bases). Trimming shortened V by 2 bases and J by 5 bases, and 10 bases separated the two germline ends. The CDR3 has 13 amino acids. Germline-derived CDR1 and CDR2 are MNHEY and SVGAGI. For the CDR3, the DNA is TGTGCCAGCAGTTACAGTCTAGCAAACGAGCAGTACTTC. As protein: CASSYSLANEQYF.

CDR3: CASREQGRDYGYTF. The CDR3 nucleotides are TGTGCCAGCAGGGAACAGGGGCGGGACTATGGCTACACCTTC. The chain carries TRBV28 and TRBJ1-2; 7 bases are a match to TRBD1. The CDR3 has 14 amino acids. CDR1 is MDHEN and CDR2 is SYDVKM in the germline V gene. V shed 6 bases, J shed 3 bases, and the junction held 7 bases outside the gene matches.

The chain recombines TRBV4-3 with TRBJ2-3; TRBD2 is a possible D gene (5 bases). The CDR3 consists of 15 residues. CDR1 is LGHNA, CDR2 YSLEER, per germline. V was trimmed by 0 bases and J by 4 bases, leaving 11 bases between them. The CDR3 DNA is TGCGCCAGCAGCCAAGACTCTAGCTACTCAGATACGCAGTATTTT. Translating it yields CASSQDSSYSDTQYF.

This clone was detected once. The chain is built from TRBV28 and TRBJ2-3; 7 nucleotides align to TRBD2. Germline V lookup: CDR1 MDHEN, CDR2 SYDVKM. V shed 5 bases and J 0 bases; nucleotides not matched to a gene: 11. The CDR3 covers 17 residues. Written as DNA, the CDR3 is TGTGCCAGCAGTGCCCTAGCGGACGTCAGGAGCACAGATACGCAGTATTTT. It codes for CASSALADVRSTDTQYF. The entire variable domain, with the rest obtained from reference TRBV28 and TRBJ2-3, is as follows: DVKVTQSSRYLVKRTGEKVFLECVQDMDHENMFWYRQDPGLGLRLIYFSYDVKMKEKGDIPEGYSVSREKKERFSLILESASTNQTSMYLCASSALADVRSTDTQYFGPGTRLTVL.

The chain joins TRBV10-3 to TRBJ2-1; the D is unclear. This CDR3 comprises 15 residues. Germline V CDR1 and CDR2: ENHRY, SYGVKD. V lost 3 bases to trimming and J lost 2 bases, with 11 bases between them. CDR3 loop: CAISESDAAYNEQFF. DNA for the CDR3: TGTGCCATCAGTGAAAGCGACGCGGCCTACAATGAGCAGTTCTTC.

The chain combines TRBV3-1 (or the pseudogene TRBV3-2) with TRBJ1-3; a possible D gene is TRBD1 (5 bases). The CDR3 covers 14 residues. The germline V gene has CDR1 LGHDT and CDR2 YNNKEL (reference sequence). Trimming shortened V by 8 bases and J by 0 bases, and 11 bases separated the two germline ends. CDR3 DNA: TGTGCCAGCTCCGGGGGATTCTCTGGAAACACCATATATTTT. As protein: CASSGGFSGNTIYF.

The chain uses TRBV5-1 and TRBJ1-4; 7 nucleotides align to TRBD1. Trimming cost V 0 bases and J 6 bases; bases outside gene matches: 8. The germline CDR1 and CDR2 sequences are SGHRS and YFSETQ. The CDR3 totals 16 residues. Here the CDR3 DNA reads TGCGCCAGCAGCTTGGGTTCAGGCAGGGGGGATGAAAAACTGTTTTTT. Translating it yields CASSLGSGRGDEKLFF.

This clone was observed once. CDR3 sequence reads: CATGTGVVETQYF. In nucleotides, the CDR3 is TGTGCCACTGGGACAGGGGTAGTGGAGACCCAGTACTTC. The rearrangement uses TRBV19 and TRBJ2-5; 10 bases are shared with TRBD1. The CDR3 extends over 13 amino acids. V gave up 10 bases and J gave up 5 bases; unmatched junction bases: 7. Germline V gene data show CDR1 as LNHDA and CDR2 as SQIVND (reference sequence).

The rearrangement joins TRBV5-1 to TRBJ1-4, with 9 bases lining up with TRBD1. The J segment lost 2 bases and the V segment lost 4 bases, leaving 3 bases of the junction unmatched. The CDR3 totals 15 residues. The V gene's germline CDR1 is SGHRS and CDR2 YFSETQ. This CDR3 is CASSKTGGTNEKLFF. CDR3 nucleotide sequence: TGCGCCAGCAGCAAGACAGGGGGTACTAATGAAAAACTGTTTTTT.

This chain uses TRBV19 with TRBJ1-1, with a tentative D call TRBD1 (6 bases). The germline V and J ends were trimmed by 10 bases and 0 bases, with 12 bases remaining between them. The CDR3 is 13 amino acids. Germline values: CDR1 LNHDA, CDR2 SQIVND (reference sequence). Written as DNA, the CDR3 is TGTGCCACCGAGAGGGGGATGAACACTGAAGCTTTCTTT. Translated: CATERGMNTEAFF.

The sample holds a few counts of this clone. The gene calls are TRBV5-4 and TRBJ1-6, with D possibly being TRBD1 (6 bases). The CDR3 sequence is 14 residues long. Between the trimmed V and J ends, which lost 2 bases and 4 bases, there was a span of 7 bases. The germline V gene has CDR1 SGHNT and CDR2 YYREEE (reference sequence). In DNA, the CDR3 is TGTGCCAGCAGCTTCACAGGGTATAATTCACCCCTCCACTTT. As protein: CASSFTGYNSPLHF.

The chain is built from TRBV27 and TRBJ1-4; 7 nucleotides align to TRBD1. Germline V gives CDR1 MNHEY, CDR2 SMNVEV (reference sequence). The CDR3 has 14 residues. V shed 1 base and J 5 bases; nucleotides not matched to a gene: 1. CDR3 nucleotide sequence: TGTGCCAGCAGTTTATACAGGGGCAATGAAAAACTGTTTTTT. Translation: CASSLYRGNEKLFF.

This chain's CDR3 is CATSDWRMSSGNTIYF. The CDR3 region has the DNA TGTGCCACCAGTGATTGGAGGATGAGCTCTGGAAACACCATATATTTT. The chain recombines TRBV24-1 with TRBJ1-3, with no clear D. Per germline, CDR1 KGHDR and CDR2 SFDVKD. The CDR3 spans 16 residues. The V and J ends lost 2 bases and 0 bases respectively, with 10 bases between them.

V usage is TRBV12-3 or TRBV12-4 and J usage is TRBJ2-7, with a tentative D call TRBD2 (6 bases). V lost 6 bases, J lost 4 bases, and 13 bases lay in between. The CDR3 loop spans 13 amino acids. CDR3 residues: CASRPGVEYEQYF. The CDR3 DNA sequence: TGTGCCAGCAGGCCGGGGGTTGAGTACGAGCAGTACTTC.

The V gene is TRBV5-1, the J gene TRBJ1-2; D ambiguous. The CDR3 contains 13 residues. Germline CDR1 reads SGHRS; CDR2 reads YFSETQ. Trimming removed 2 bases at V and 2 bases at J, with 7 bases between. DNA of the CDR3: TGCGCCAGCAGCTTCGACACGAACTATGGCTACACCTTC. Its translation: CASSFDTNYGYTF.